Below, 10 T cell receptor beta chains from the same sample are listed, as sequenced in a study. TCRdb reprocessed the 5' RACE reads with MiXCR, giving one entry per CDR3 protein. Of fewer than 65,000 distinct CDR3 sequences detected, under 35% appear once; the ten largest clones hold roughly 2.5%. Source material: tumor-infiltrating naive CD4+ T cells sorted from the breast tumor. The subset: naive CD4+ T cells, CD4+CD45RA+CD25-. The receptors here all came from a female donor with breast cancer.

The gene calls are TRBV5-1 and TRBJ1-1, with D uncertain. Trimming took off 0 bases at V and 8 bases at J, with 8 bases between the two ends. Germline V gene lookup returns CDR1 SGHRS and CDR2 YFSETQ. The CDR3 is made up of 12 amino acids. CDR3 DNA: TGCGCCAGCAGCTTGGATGGGCACGAAGCTTTCTTT. Amino acid sequence: CASSLDGHEAFF.

V and J are TRBV2 and TRBJ2-7; D might be TRBD1 (5 bases). This CDR3 comprises 14 residues. Germline CDR1 SNHLY, CDR2 FYNNEI. The V and J ends lost 7 bases and 3 bases respectively, with 16 bases between them. The CDR3 loop is CASTSAPGNYEQYF. The CDR3 DNA reads TGTGCCAGCACCTCTGCTCCAGGGAACTACGAGCAGTACTTC.

The chain employs TRBV20-1 and TRBJ1-1, with D unresolved. V gave up 0 bases and J gave up 9 bases, with 17 bases separating them. Per germline, CDR1 DFQATT and CDR2 SNEGSKA (reference sequence). This CDR3 contains 14 residues. The CDR3 DNA sequence: TGCAGTGCTAGAGATGATCGGACTGGGAATAAAGCTTTCTTT. Translating it yields CSARDDRTGNKAFF.

On this clonotype: A much larger clonotype is one base distant, so this may be a read error. The rearrangement uses TRBV20-1 and TRBJ1-1, with D perhaps TRBD1 (6 bases). The germline gives CDR1 DFQATT, CDR2 SNEGSKA (reference sequence). CDR3 length: 14 amino acids. The chain's CDR3 is CSAWLTGRNTGAFF. The DNA for the CDR3 is TGCAGTGCGTGGCTGACAGGCCGGAACACTGGAGCTTTCTTT.

This clonotype was seen ten or more times. V usage is TRBV5-1 and J usage is TRBJ1-6, with a weak D call TRBD1 (5 bases). In germline, CDR1 is SGHRS, CDR2 YFSETQ. This CDR3 is built from 15 residues. V gave up 2 bases and J gave up 8 bases, with 14 bases separating them. DNA of the CDR3: TGCGCCAGCAGCTTCGGACATGATATTGATTCACCCCTCCACTTT. It yields the protein CASSFGHDIDSPLHF.

This clonotype was observed once. The V gene is TRBV7-8, the J gene TRBJ2-3; TRBD2 aligns across 8 bases. V lost 2 bases, J lost 4 bases, and 11 bases stayed unmatched. This CDR3 is 17 amino acids long. The germline V gene has CDR1 SGHVS and CDR2 FQNEAQ. CDR3 amino acids: CASSLPDGGRFSDTQYF. CDR3 bases: TGTGCCAGCAGCTTACCGGATGGCGGGAGGTTTTCAGATACGCAGTATTTT.

This sequence joins TRBV6-6 and TRBJ1-1; 12 nucleotides agree with TRBD1. Trimming removed 8 bases from V and 6 bases from J; junction bases left unmatched: 7. This CDR3 contains 14 residues. Germline V gene data show CDR1 as MNHNY and CDR2 as SVGAGI (reference sequence). The CDR3 region is CASRDRGRLPEAFF. For the CDR3, the DNA is TGTGCCAGCCGGGACAGGGGGCGCTTACCTGAAGCTTTCTTT.

The rearrangement links TRBV18 to TRBJ1-6; 7 bases fit TRBD1. V trimming: 6 bases; J trimming: 6 bases; junction bases outside the gene matches: 5. Germline CDR1 reads KGHSH; CDR2 reads LQKENI. This CDR3 has 14 amino acids. The CDR3 DNA reads as TGTGCCAGCTCGTCCGGGACAGCTAATTCACCCCTCCACTTT. This encodes CASSSGTANSPLHF.

V gene TRBV6-1 combines with J gene TRBJ2-1; the D gene is possibly TRBD2 (6 bases). This CDR3 is built from 14 residues. With 7 bases removed from V and 0 bases from J, the gap between germline ends came to 10 bases. CDR1 and CDR2 from the germline V gene are MNHNS and SASEGT. The CDR3 DNA reads as TGTGCCAGCAAGGGCGGGATCTCCTACAATGAGCAGTTCTTC. Encoded protein: CASKGGISYNEQFF.

This sequence joins TRBV4-1 and TRBJ1-2; the match to TRBD1 covers 9 bases. With 5 bases clipped from V and 4 bases from J, the junction kept 2 bases outside the gene matches. The CDR3 loop spans 13 amino acids. From germline, CDR1 is MGHRA and CDR2 YSYEKL. Written as DNA, the CDR3 is TGCGCCAGCAGCTCGACAGGGGGCTATGGCTACACCTTC. Protein: CASSSTGGYGYTF.